Listed below are T cell receptor beta chains from one sample, sequenced in a study of blood T cell repertoires in COVID-19. Some clones are missing from TCRdb's copy, which holds only in-frame ones; the method was immunoSEQ multiplex PCR. The sample comprises approximately 140,000 clones, approximately 86% of which are singletons, and over 3.5% rests with the top ten. Sequencing input: peripheral blood. The source of these receptors is a woman in her fifties or sixties with active or convalescent COVID-19. CDR3s include the opening cysteine and the closing phenylalanine or tryptophan. Fields, in order: D gene, clone size, J gene, V gene, CDR3 DNA, CDR3 protein. A D gene is named only where the DNA matches it firmly. Rows give clone size only sometimes, using once, few, many, or a class for an expanded clone.

D gene: TRBD2
clone size: -
J gene: TRBJ2-1
V gene: TRBV6-2/TRBV6-3
CDR3 DNA: TGTGCCAGCAGTTTTAGCGGGGGTTCGTACAATGAGCAGTTCTTC
CDR3 protein: CASSFSGGSYNEQFF

D gene: -
clone size: -
J gene: TRBJ1-6
V gene: TRBV30
CDR3 DNA: TGTGCCACCACAGGGATCAATTCACCCCTCCACTTT
CDR3 protein: CATTGINSPLHF

D gene: -
clone size: -
J gene: TRBJ1-3
V gene: TRBV9
CDR3 DNA: TGTGCCAGCAGCCCAACGGGTAGGAACACCATATATTTT
CDR3 protein: CASSPTGRNTIYF

D gene: TRBD1
clone size: -
J gene: TRBJ1-1
V gene: TRBV19
CDR3 DNA: TGTGCCAGTAACCCATCCGGACAGGGTCAAACTGAAGCTTTCTTT
CDR3 protein: CASNPSGQGQTEAFF

D gene: TRBD1
clone size: once
J gene: TRBJ1-2
V gene: TRBV6-5
CDR3 DNA: TGTGCCAGCAGCCCGGGACAGAGCTTCTATGGCTACACCTTC
CDR3 protein: CASSPGQSFYGYTF

D gene: -
clone size: -
J gene: TRBJ1-2
V gene: TRBV6-4
CDR3 DNA: TGTGCCAGCAGTGAGGGACATGGTGGCTATGGCTACACCTTC
CDR3 protein: CASSEGHGGYGYTF

D gene: -
clone size: -
J gene: TRBJ1-2
V gene: TRBV19
CDR3 DNA: TGTGCCAGCGGGGACACCAACTATGGCTACACCTTC
CDR3 protein: CASGDTNYGYTF

D gene: TRBD1
clone size: -
J gene: TRBJ2-7
V gene: TRBV7-2
CDR3 DNA: TGTGCCAGCAGCTCGGACAGGTTCCACGAGCAGTACTTC
CDR3 protein: CASSSDRFHEQYF

D gene: -
clone size: -
J gene: TRBJ1-2
V gene: TRBV6-6
CDR3 DNA: TGTGCCAGCAGTTACTCCCAGGGTGATGGCTACACCTTC
CDR3 protein: CASSYSQGDGYTF

D gene: -
clone size: few
J gene: TRBJ2-4
V gene: TRBV7-2
CDR3 DNA: TGTGCCAGCAGCTTAGTTGAAGCTGGCGGGGCCAAAAACATTCAGTACTTC
CDR3 protein: CASSLVEAGGAKNIQYF

D gene: TRBD2
clone size: -
J gene: TRBJ2-1
V gene: TRBV10-3
CDR3 DNA: TGTGCCATCAGGACTAGCGGGGGGCCCTACAATGAGCAGTTCTTC
CDR3 protein: CAIRTSGGPYNEQFF

D gene: TRBD1
clone size: -
J gene: TRBJ2-5
V gene: TRBV23-1
CDR3 DNA: TGCGCCAGCAGTCACCCGACAGGGACGGACCAAGAGACCCAGTACTTC
CDR3 protein: CASSHPTGTDQETQYF

D gene: TRBD2
clone size: once
J gene: TRBJ2-7
V gene: TRBV12-5
CDR3 DNA: TGTGCTAGTGGTCCGGGACTAGCGGGGGGCGTATACGAGCAGTACTTC
CDR3 protein: CASGPGLAGGVYEQYF

D gene: -
clone size: -
J gene: TRBJ1-3
V gene: TRBV18
CDR3 DNA: TGTGCCAGCTCACTGTCAGGGGTCTCTGGAAACACCATATATTTT
CDR3 protein: CASSLSGVSGNTIYF

D gene: -
clone size: once
J gene: TRBJ1-2
V gene: TRBV12-3/TRBV12-4
CDR3 DNA: TGTGCCAGCAGGGGCGGCGGACTCTATGGCTACACCTTC
CDR3 protein: CASRGGGLYGYTF

D gene: -
clone size: -
J gene: TRBJ1-2
V gene: TRBV30
CDR3 DNA: TGTGCCCGAGACGGGGGGGGTTATGGCTACACCTTC
CDR3 protein: CARDGGGYGYTF

D gene: -
clone size: -
J gene: TRBJ1-6
V gene: TRBV30
CDR3 DNA: TGTGCCTGGAGTGTACTTCCTAATTCACCCCTCCACTTT
CDR3 protein: CAWSVLPNSPLHF

D gene: -
clone size: many
J gene: TRBJ2-7
V gene: TRBV6-2/TRBV6-3
CDR3 DNA: TGTGCCAGCAGCCCGGACTACAACTACGAGCAGTACTTC
CDR3 protein: CASSPDYNYEQYF